A selection of T cell receptor beta chains follows, all from one sample in a study of blood T cells in healthy people across ages. TCRdb redid the calling of the 5' RACE reads with MiXCR, one entry per CDR3 protein. The repertoire consists of about 930,000 distinct CDR3 sequences, with roughly 28% occurring once and the leading ten covering about 9.4%. The same data also went into a second study, on T cells of mothers and their children.

Sequencing was carried out using blood. All receptors derive from a woman in her thirties or forties in good health. CDR3s include the opening cysteine and the closing phenylalanine or tryptophan. The D gene is left open where the match is weak. The size field is filled for only some rows; it gives once, few, many or a size class.

NA	TRBV4-2	TRBJ2-5	NA	CASSRVFGQQETQYF	TGTGCCAGCAGCCGAGTGTTCGGGCAGCAGGAGACCCAGTACTTC
NA	TRBV5-1	TRBJ2-4	NA	CASSLGRGVVWSKNIQYF	TGCGCCAGCAGCTTGGGCAGGGGAGTGGTGTGGTCCAAAAACATTCAGTACTTC
NA	TRBV12-5	TRBJ2-3	NA	CASGSESTDTQYF	TGTGCTAGTGGGAGCGAGAGCACAGATACGCAGTATTTT
many	TRBV7-2	TRBJ1-2	TRBD1	CASTSYQGANRRYGYTF	TGTGCCAGCACCTCGTATCAGGGGGCAAACCGGCGCTATGGCTACACCTTC
many	TRBV10-3	TRBJ1-2	NA	CAISESLGDYGYTF	TGTGCCATCAGTGAGTCGTTGGGCGACTATGGCTACACCTTC
NA	TRBV20-1	TRBJ2-5	NA	CSARQGFEDQETQYF	TGCAGTGCTAGACAGGGGTTTGAGGACCAAGAGACCCAGTACTTC
NA	TRBV14	TRBJ2-3	TRBD1	CASRGQGWTDTQYF	TGTGCCAGCAGGGGACAGGGCTGGACAGATACGCAGTATTTT
few	TRBV4-3	TRBJ1-2	NA	CASSQDGGQTQLYGYTF	TGCGCCAGCAGCCAAGATGGAGGACAGACTCAACTCTATGGCTACACCTTC
NA	TRBV7-2	TRBJ2-3	NA	CASSLGREDTQYF	TGTGCCAGCAGCTTAGGACGGGAAGATACGCAGTATTTT
few	TRBV7-9	TRBJ1-5	NA	CASSLDTGGQPQHF	TGTGCCAGCAGCTTAGATACGGGAGGTCAGCCCCAGCATTTT
NA	TRBV6-1	TRBJ2-5	NA	CASSARTGRGETQYF	TGTGCCAGCAGTGCCCGGACAGGCCGGGGGGAGACCCAGTACTTC
NA	TRBV27	TRBJ2-3	TRBD1	CATRSWTGSTDTQYF	TGTGCCACCCGATCCTGGACAGGTAGCACAGATACGCAGTATTTT
NA	TRBV5-5	TRBJ2-2	NA	CASRSKTSRPAGELFF	TGTGCCAGCAGGTCCAAGACTAGTCGTCCAGCCGGGGAGCTGTTTTTT
few	TRBV2	TRBJ1-2	NA	CAQRLRQNYGYTF	TGTGCCCAGAGACTAAGACAGAACTATGGCTACACCTTC
NA	TRBV20-1	TRBJ2-3	NA	CSASTGAPLSTDTQYF	TGCAGTGCTTCCACGGGAGCTCCTTTGAGCACAGATACGCAGTATTTT
few	TRBV5-1	TRBJ2-7	NA	CASSAWPEGTYEQYF	TGCGCCAGCAGCGCCTGGCCCGAAGGAACCTACGAGCAGTACTTC
few	TRBV29-1	TRBJ2-7	NA	CSVEGQASYGQYF	TGCAGCGTTGAAGGTCAAGCCTCCTACGGGCAGTACTTC
many	TRBV7-2	TRBJ2-7	TRBD1	CASSFQTGGKGEQYF	TGTGCCAGCAGCTTCCAGACAGGGGGGAAAGGCGAGCAGTACTTC
few	TRBV2	TRBJ1-1	NA	CASSEVYSRRGGTEAFF	TGTGCCAGCAGTGAAGTATATTCCAGGCGGGGAGGAACTGAAGCTTTCTTT
NA	TRBV3-1	TRBJ1-2	NA	CASSPNDRDYGYTF	TGTGCCAGCAGCCCCAATGACAGAGATTATGGCTACACCTTC
many	TRBV29-1	TRBJ1-2	NA	CSSVTSGGYTF	TGCAGCAGCGTGACGTCTGGTGGCTACACCTTC
few	TRBV24-1	TRBJ1-2	TRBD1	CATSDPTGADYGYTF	TGTGCCACCAGTGATCCCACAGGGGCCGACTATGGCTACACCTTC
many	TRBV29-1	TRBJ2-3	NA	CSVEGAGDTQYF	TGCAGCGTTGAAGGGGCGGGAGATACGCAGTATTTT
NA	TRBV10-3	TRBJ2-3	NA	CAIKDGTLPGGTQNTQYF	TGTGCCATCAAGGACGGGACACTACCCGGGGGGACACAAAATACGCAGTATTTT
NA	TRBV14	TRBJ1-1	NA	CASSQEPRTEAFF	TGTGCCAGCAGCCAAGAACCTAGAACTGAAGCTTTCTTT
many	TRBV4-1	TRBJ2-7	TRBD2	CASSQGGTSGYEQYF	TGCGCCAGCAGCCAAGGGGGGACTAGCGGCTACGAGCAGTACTTC
NA	TRBV7-9	TRBJ2-7	NA	CASSLESTEIGTYEQYF	TGTGCCAGCAGCTTAGAGTCTACGGAAATAGGGACCTACGAGCAGTACTTC
many	TRBV20-1	TRBJ2-7	NA	CSASDGTPPYEQYF	TGCAGTGCCAGTGACGGGACACCCCCCTACGAGCAGTACTTC
many	TRBV25-1	TRBJ1-4	TRBD1	CASSPDRVRGEKLFF	TGTGCCAGCAGTCCAGACAGGGTCCGAGGGGAAAAACTGTTTTTT
few	TRBV28	TRBJ1-5	TRBD1	CASTPGQGRQPQHF	TGTGCCAGCACCCCCGGACAGGGTCGACAGCCCCAGCATTTT
many	TRBV27	TRBJ2-7	NA	CASSLSPRNEQYF	TGTGCCAGCAGTTTGTCCCCTCGGAACGAGCAGTACTTC
NA	TRBV12-3/TRBV12-4	TRBJ1-2	NA	CASSLKLNYGYTF	TGTGCCAGCAGTTTAAAACTGAACTATGGCTACACCTTC
NA	TRBV5-1	TRBJ2-7	NA	CASSLESGTLYEQYF	TGCGCCAGCAGCTTGGAATCCGGGACGCTCTACGAGCAGTACTTC
NA	TRBV2	TRBJ2-7	TRBD1	CASSKGQSPTKQYF	TGTGCCAGCAGCAAGGGACAGTCTCCTACGAAGCAGTACTTC
few	TRBV12-3/TRBV12-4	TRBJ1-1	TRBD1	CASSSLWDRENTEAFF	TGTGCCAGCAGTAGTCTGTGGGACAGGGAGAACACTGAAGCTTTCTTT
NA	TRBV7-3	TRBJ2-2	NA	CASSLQVTGELFF	TGTGCCAGCAGCTTACAAGTCACCGGGGAGCTGTTTTTT
NA	TRBV25-1	TRBJ1-2	TRBD1	CASSWGDSKDYGYTF	TGTGCCAGCAGCTGGGGGGACAGTAAAGACTATGGCTACACCTTC
few	TRBV28	TRBJ2-7	NA	CASSSTGSLSEQYF	TGTGCCAGCAGTTCCACGGGGAGCCTCTCCGAGCAGTACTTC
NA	TRBV2	TRBJ2-1	TRBD1	CASRLGQANEQFF	TGTGCCAGCAGGCTCGGACAGGCCAATGAGCAGTTCTTC
few	TRBV28	TRBJ2-5	TRBD2	CASSSWGGGKETQYF	TGTGCCAGCAGTTCCTGGGGGGGGGGTAAAGAGACCCAGTACTTC
few	TRBV20-1	TRBJ1-1	NA	CSASRYPRNTEAFF	TGCAGTGCTAGTAGGTATCCGAGAAACACTGAAGCTTTCTTT
NA	TRBV20-1	TRBJ2-2	NA	CSARHRANTGELFF	TGCAGTGCTAGGCACAGGGCGAACACCGGGGAGCTGTTTTTT
many	TRBV7-9	TRBJ2-1	TRBD1	CASSYFPGTGADEQFF	TGTGCCAGCAGCTATTTTCCCGGGACAGGGGCGGATGAGCAGTTCTTC
many	TRBV9	TRBJ2-1	TRBD2	CASSATSGGATEQFF	TGTGCCAGCAGCGCCACTAGCGGGGGGGCCACTGAGCAGTTCTTC
many	TRBV7-9	TRBJ1-4	NA	CASSLQEKLFF	TGTGCCAGCAGCTTACAGGAAAAACTGTTTTTT
once	TRBV20-1	TRBJ2-1	NA	CSATSRDEQFF	TGCAGTGCTACTTCTAGGGATGAGCAGTTCTTC